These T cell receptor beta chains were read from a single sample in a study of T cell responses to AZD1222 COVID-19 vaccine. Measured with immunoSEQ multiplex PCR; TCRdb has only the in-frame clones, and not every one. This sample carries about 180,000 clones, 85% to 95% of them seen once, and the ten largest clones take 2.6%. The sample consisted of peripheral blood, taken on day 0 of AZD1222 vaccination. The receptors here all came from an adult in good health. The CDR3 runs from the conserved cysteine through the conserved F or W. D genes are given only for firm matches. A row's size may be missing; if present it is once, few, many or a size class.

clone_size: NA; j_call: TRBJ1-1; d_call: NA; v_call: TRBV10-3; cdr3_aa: CAISESGVQGRGAFF; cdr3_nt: TGTGCCATCAGTGAGTCGGGGGTACAAGGCAGAGGGGCTTTCTTT
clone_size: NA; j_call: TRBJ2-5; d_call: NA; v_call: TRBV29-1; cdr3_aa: CSVEDRGGRYGTQYF; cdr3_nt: TGCAGCGTTGAAGATCGGGGCGGAAGATATGGGACCCAGTACTTC
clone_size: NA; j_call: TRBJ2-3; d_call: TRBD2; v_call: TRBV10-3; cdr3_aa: CAISAPRGGSPDTQYF; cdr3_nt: TGTGCCATCAGTGCCCCTCGGGGGGGCTCCCCAGATACGCAGTATTTT
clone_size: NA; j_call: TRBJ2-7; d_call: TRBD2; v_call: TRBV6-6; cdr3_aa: CASSLGTSSYEQYF; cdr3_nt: TGTGCCAGCAGTCTCGGGACTAGCAGCTACGAGCAGTACTTC
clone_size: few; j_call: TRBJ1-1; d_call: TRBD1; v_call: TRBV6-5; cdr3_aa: CASSSGQGTEAFF; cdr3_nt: TGTGCCAGCAGCTCGGGACAGGGCACTGAAGCTTTCTTT
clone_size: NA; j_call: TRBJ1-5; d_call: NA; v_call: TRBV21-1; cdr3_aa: CASSKRGHRAGNSNQPQHF; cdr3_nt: TGTGCCAGCAGCAAACGGGGGCACCGGGCAGGCAATAGCAATCAGCCCCAGCATTTT
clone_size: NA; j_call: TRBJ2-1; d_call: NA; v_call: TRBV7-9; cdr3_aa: CASSPPSVLGNEQFF; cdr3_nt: TGTGCCAGCAGTCCCCCTAGTGTTCTGGGGAATGAGCAGTTCTTC
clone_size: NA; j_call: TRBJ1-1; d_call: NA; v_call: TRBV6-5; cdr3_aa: CASSYSLGNTEAFF; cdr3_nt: TGTGCCAGCAGTTACTCGTTGGGGAACACTGAAGCTTTCTTT
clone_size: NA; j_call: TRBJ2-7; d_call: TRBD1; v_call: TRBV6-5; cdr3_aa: CASSSRDRPSYEQYF; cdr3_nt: TGTGCCAGCAGTTCCCGGGACAGGCCCTCCTACGAGCAGTACTTC
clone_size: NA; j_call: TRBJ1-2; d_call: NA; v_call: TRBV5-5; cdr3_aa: CASSLGPATRGYTF; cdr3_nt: TGTGCCAGCAGTCTGGGTCCGGCGACGAGGGGCTACACCTTC
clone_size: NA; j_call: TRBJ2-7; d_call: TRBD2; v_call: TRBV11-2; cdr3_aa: CASSLDGGRKTYEQYF; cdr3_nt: TGTGCCAGCAGCTTAGACGGCGGGAGAAAGACCTACGAGCAGTACTTC
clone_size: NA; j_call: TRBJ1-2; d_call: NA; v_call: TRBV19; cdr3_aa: CASTLSAGVDGYTF; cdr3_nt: TGTGCCAGTACCCTATCGGCAGGGGTGGATGGCTACACCTTC
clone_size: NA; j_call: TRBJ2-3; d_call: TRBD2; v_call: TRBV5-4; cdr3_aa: CASSSKIAGSSTDTQYF; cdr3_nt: TGTGCCAGCAGCTCAAAAATAGCGGGGTCTAGCACAGATACGCAGTATTTT
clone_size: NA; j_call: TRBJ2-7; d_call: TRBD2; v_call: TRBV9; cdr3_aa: CASSVGLAYEQYF; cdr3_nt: TGTGCCAGCAGCGTAGGACTAGCTTACGAGCAGTACTTC
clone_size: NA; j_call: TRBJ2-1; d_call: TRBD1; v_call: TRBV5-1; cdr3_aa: CASSTPGQGRNEQFF; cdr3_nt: TGCGCCAGCTCAACCCCGGGACAGGGGCGGAATGAGCAGTTCTTC
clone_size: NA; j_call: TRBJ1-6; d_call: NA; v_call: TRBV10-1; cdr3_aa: CASSEGTFSPLHF; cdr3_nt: TGCGCCAGCAGTGAGGGGACTTTCTCACCCCTCCACTTT
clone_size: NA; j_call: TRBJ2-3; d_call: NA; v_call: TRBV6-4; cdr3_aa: CASTSPDQWGTDTQYF; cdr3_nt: TGTGCCAGCACCTCTCCGGACCAATGGGGCACAGATACGCAGTATTTT
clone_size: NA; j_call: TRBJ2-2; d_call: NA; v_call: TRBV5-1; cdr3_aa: CASRYQTNTGELFF; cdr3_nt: TGCGCCAGCAGATACCAAACGAACACCGGGGAGCTGTTTTTT
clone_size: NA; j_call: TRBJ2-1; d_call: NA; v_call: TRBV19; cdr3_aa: CASSIGGGGSYNEQFF; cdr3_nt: TGTGCCAGTAGTATTGGGGGAGGTGGCTCCTACAATGAGCAGTTCTTC
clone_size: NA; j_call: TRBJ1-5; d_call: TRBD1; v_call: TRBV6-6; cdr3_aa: CASSYGTGNQPQHF; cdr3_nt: TGTGCCAGCAGTTACGGGACAGGGAATCAGCCCCAGCATTTT
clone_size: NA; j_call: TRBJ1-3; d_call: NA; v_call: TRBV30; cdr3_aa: CAWSTRTGVAGNTIYF; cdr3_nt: TGTGCCTGGAGTACGAGGACCGGGGTGGCTGGAAACACCATATATTTT
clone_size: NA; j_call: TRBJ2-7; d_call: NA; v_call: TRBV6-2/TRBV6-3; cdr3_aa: CASSPQGAVLRNEQYF; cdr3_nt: TGTGCCAGCAGCCCACAAGGGGCGGTCCTCCGGAACGAGCAGTACTTC
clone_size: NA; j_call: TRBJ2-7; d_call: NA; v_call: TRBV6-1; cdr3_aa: CASSEAGTTYEQYF; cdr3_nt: TGTGCCAGCAGTGAAGCAGGGACAACCTACGAGCAGTACTTC
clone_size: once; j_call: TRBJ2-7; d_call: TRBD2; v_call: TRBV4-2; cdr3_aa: CASSQFEGGRTDEQYF; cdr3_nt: TGTGCCAGCAGCCAATTTGAGGGAGGGCGTACTGACGAGCAGTACTTC
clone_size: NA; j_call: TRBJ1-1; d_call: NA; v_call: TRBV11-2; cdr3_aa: CASSLAVRTEAFF; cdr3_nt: TGTGCCAGCAGCTTAGCTGTGCGCACTGAAGCTTTCTTT
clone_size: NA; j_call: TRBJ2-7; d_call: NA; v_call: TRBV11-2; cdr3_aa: CASSLQDSQDYEQYF; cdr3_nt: TGTGCCAGCAGCTTACAGGACTCTCAGGACTACGAGCAGTACTTC
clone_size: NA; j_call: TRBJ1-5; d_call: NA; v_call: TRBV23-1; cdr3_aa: CASTEETGLGQPQHF; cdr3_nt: TGCGCCAGCACAGAAGAAACAGGGTTAGGTCAGCCCCAGCATTTT
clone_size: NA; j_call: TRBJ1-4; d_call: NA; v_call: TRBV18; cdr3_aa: CASSPGGEKLFF; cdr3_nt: TGTGCCAGCTCACCGGGAGGTGAAAAACTGTTTTTT
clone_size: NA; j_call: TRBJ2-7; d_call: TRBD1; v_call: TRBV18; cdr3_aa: CASSLGGGTGGNEQYF; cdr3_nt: TGTGCCAGCTCACTCGGAGGGGGGACAGGGGGCAACGAGCAGTACTTC
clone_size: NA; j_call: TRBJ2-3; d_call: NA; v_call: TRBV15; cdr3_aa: CATTSTGITDTQYF; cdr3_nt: TGTGCCACAACATCTACCGGGATCACAGATACGCAGTATTTT
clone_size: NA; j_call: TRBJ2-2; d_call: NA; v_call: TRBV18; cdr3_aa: CASSADSRGPTGELFF; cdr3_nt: TGTGCCAGCTCAGCCGACAGCCGAGGGCCTACCGGGGAGCTGTTTTTT
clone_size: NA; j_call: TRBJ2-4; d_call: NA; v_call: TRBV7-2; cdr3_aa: CASSLARRKNIQYF; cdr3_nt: TGTGCCAGCAGCTTAGCGCGACGGAAAAACATTCAGTACTTC
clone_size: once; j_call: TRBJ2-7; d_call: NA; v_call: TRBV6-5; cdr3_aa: CASGKGRGRYEQYF; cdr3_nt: TGTGCCAGCGGAAAGGGCAGGGGAAGGTACGAGCAGTACTTC
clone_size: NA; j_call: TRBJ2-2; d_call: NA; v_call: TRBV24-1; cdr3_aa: CATSDPRPGMVTGELFF; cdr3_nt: TGTGCCACCAGTGACCCACGTCCCGGTATGGTCACCGGGGAGCTGTTTTTT
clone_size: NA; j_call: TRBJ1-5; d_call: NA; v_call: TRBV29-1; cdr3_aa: CSVQTGSRDQPQHF; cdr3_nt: TGCAGCGTTCAAACAGGGTCCCGGGATCAGCCCCAGCATTTT
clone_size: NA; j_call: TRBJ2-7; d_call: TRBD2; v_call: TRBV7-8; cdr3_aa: CASSLTPGGTYEQYF; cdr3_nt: TGTGCCAGCAGCTTAACCCCGGGAGGAACCTACGAGCAGTACTTC
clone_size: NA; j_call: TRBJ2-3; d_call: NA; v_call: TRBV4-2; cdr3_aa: CASSQNPTSAGSSDTQYF; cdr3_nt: TGTGCCAGCAGCCAGAACCCTACCTCTGCGGGAAGCTCAGATACGCAGTATTTT
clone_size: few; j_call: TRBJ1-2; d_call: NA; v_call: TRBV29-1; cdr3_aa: CSVGQRYGYTF; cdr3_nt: TGCAGCGTTGGCCAGAGGTATGGCTACACCTTC
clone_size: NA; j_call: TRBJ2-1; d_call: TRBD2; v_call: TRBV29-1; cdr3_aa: CSVEDPSTSVNEQFF; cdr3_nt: TGCAGCGTTGAAGATCCCTCCACTAGCGTTAATGAGCAGTTCTTC
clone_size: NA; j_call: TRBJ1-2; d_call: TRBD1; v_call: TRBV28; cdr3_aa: CASSSGQGNYGYTF; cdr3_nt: TGTGCCAGCAGTTCAGGACAGGGGAACTATGGCTACACCTTC
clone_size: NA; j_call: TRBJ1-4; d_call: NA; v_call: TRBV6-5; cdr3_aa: CASRRGVEKLFF; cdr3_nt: TGTGCCAGCAGACGAGGGGTCGAAAAACTGTTTTTT
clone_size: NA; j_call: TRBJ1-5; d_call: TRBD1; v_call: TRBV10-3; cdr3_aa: CAISETEDREDQPQHF; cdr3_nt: TGTGCCATCAGTGAGACCGAAGACAGGGAGGATCAGCCCCAGCATTTT
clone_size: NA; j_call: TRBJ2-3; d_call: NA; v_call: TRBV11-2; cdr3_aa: CASSLAGREGRADTQYF; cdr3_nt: TGTGCCAGCAGCTTAGCTGGTAGGGAAGGACGAGCAGATACGCAGTATTTT
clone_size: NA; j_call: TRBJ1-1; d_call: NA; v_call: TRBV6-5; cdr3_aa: CASRYQEWTEAFF; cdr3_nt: TGTGCCAGCAGATATCAGGAGTGGACTGAAGCTTTCTTT
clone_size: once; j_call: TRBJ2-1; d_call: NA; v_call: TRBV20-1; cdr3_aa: CSASVAGSYNEQFF; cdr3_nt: TGCAGTGCTAGTGTGGCGGGCTCCTACAATGAGCAGTTCTTC
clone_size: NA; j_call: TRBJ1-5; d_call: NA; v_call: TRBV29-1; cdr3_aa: CSVSGRPNQPQHF; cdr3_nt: TGCAGCGTCAGCGGACGGCCCAATCAGCCCCAGCATTTT
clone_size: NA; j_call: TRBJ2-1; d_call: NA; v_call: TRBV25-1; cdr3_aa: CASSPGVYNEQFF; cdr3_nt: TGTGCCAGCAGCCCCGGGGTCTACAATGAGCAGTTCTTC
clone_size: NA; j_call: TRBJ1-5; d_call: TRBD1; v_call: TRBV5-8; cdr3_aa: CASSLTGGAGGNQPQHF; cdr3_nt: TGTGCCAGCAGCTTGACAGGGGGCGCGGGGGGCAATCAGCCCCAGCATTTT
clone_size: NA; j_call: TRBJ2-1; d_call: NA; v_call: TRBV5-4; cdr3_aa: CASSLVGFAEQFF; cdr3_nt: TGTGCCAGCAGCTTGGTTGGGTTCGCTGAGCAGTTCTTC
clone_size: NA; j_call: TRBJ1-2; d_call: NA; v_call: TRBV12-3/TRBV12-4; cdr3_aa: CASSPQVREGYTF; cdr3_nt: TGTGCCAGCAGTCCTCAGGTCAGGGAAGGCTACACCTTC
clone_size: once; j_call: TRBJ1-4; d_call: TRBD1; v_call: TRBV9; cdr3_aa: CASSVATGSNEKLFF; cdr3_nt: TGTGCCAGCAGCGTAGCGACAGGGTCTAATGAAAAACTGTTTTTT